This T cell receptor beta chain was sequenced in a study of PD-1 blockade in classical Hodgkin lymphoma. After autologous stem cell transplantation all patients relapsed, and prior brentuximab vedotin exposure differed between cohorts. TCRdb's copy holds only in-frame clones and misses some; the assay was immunoSEQ multiplex PCR. The profile shows some 150,000 clones, 78% of them singletons. The sample was peripheral blood mononuclear cells (PBMCs), taken before the second cycle of nivolumab. The origin of this receptor is a human donor with classical Hodgkin lymphoma.

Here the CDR3 DNA reads TGTGCCAGCAGGCCAAGTACAGATACGCAGTATTTT. Encoded protein: CASRPSTDTQYF. The chain has TRBV28 and TRBJ2-3; D is undetermined. The CDR3 loop spans 12 amino acids. Germline CDR1 is MDHEN and CDR2 is SYDVKM. V was shortened by 6 bases and J by 3 bases, with 7 bases between the two germline ends.